The 10 T cell receptor beta chains below come from one sample, sequenced in a study of beta chain features in type 1 diabetes. Points from the study as a whole: People with Type 1 diabetes carried modestly yet significantly shorter TCRB CDR3s in all four CD4+ subsets.

Every isolated RNA sample was fully reverse transcribed, so sequencing captured expressed TCRB transcripts. The table came from immunoSEQ multiplex PCR; TCRdb's copy has only in-frame clones and leaves some out. The table includes about 700,000 clones, roughly 13% detected once. No antigen is known for these receptors. Sequencing was performed on naive CD4+ T cells from blood. The receptor set was obtained from a man between 18 and 29 years old with type 1 diabetes.

This clone was found a few times. The rearrangement joins TRBV2 to TRBJ1-3; no clear D gene. The CDR3 is made up of 16 amino acids. V was pared by 4 bases and J by 0 bases, with 13 bases between. Looked up from germline, CDR1 is SNHLY and CDR2 is FYNNEI. CDR3 residues: CASSVSPSPSGNTIYF. In DNA form, the CDR3 reads TGTGCCAGCAGTGTGTCTCCCTCGCCCTCTGGAAACACCATATATTTT.

V gene TRBV5-1 combines with J gene TRBJ2-1; D gene unclear. Looked up from germline, CDR1 is SGHRS and CDR2 is YFSETQ. The CDR3 sequence is 14 residues long. With 5 bases removed from V and 5 bases from J, the gap between germline ends came to 14 bases. This chain's CDR3 is CASSGPEANNEQFF. In nucleotides, the CDR3 is TGCGCCAGCAGTGGACCCGAAGCCAACAATGAGCAGTTCTTC.

This clone came up a few times. The chain employs TRBV6-5 and TRBJ2-5, with 9 positions matching TRBD2. The CDR3 spans 16 residues. The V and J ends lost 0 bases and 4 bases, in that order; junction bases with no gene match: 6. In germline, CDR1 is MNHEY, CDR2 SVGAGI. The CDR3 is CASSYSNLAGRETQYF. DNA of the CDR3: TGTGCCAGCAGTTACTCGAATCTAGCGGGGCGAGAGACCCAGTACTTC.

This clone appeared a few times. The chain has TRBV2 and TRBJ2-7, with a tentative D call TRBD1 (6 bases). V lost 3 bases to trimming and J lost 0 bases, with 15 bases between them. Germline CDR1 SNHLY, CDR2 FYNNEI. The CDR3 loop spans 16 amino acids. The CDR3 coding sequence is TGTGCCAGCAGTGAGTCTAGGGGACATTTCTCCTACGAGCAGTACTTC. Protein product: CASSESRGHFSYEQYF. The whole variable domain, remainder taken from reference TRBV2 and TRBJ2-7, is EPEVTQTPSHQVTQMGQEVILRCVPISNHLYFYWYRQILGQKVEFLVSFYNNEISEKSEIFDDQFSVERPDGSNFTLKIRSTKLEDSAMYFCASSESRGHFSYEQYFGPGTRLTVT.

The chain is built from TRBV27 and TRBJ1-1; D gene ambiguous. The germline V gene has CDR1 MNHEY and CDR2 SMNVEV (reference sequence). Trimming shortened V by 3 bases and J by 4 bases, and 12 bases separated the two germline ends. The CDR3 runs 14 residues. CDR3 amino acids: CASSFSGLGTEAFF. CDR3 DNA: TGTGCCAGCAGTTTTTCCGGATTGGGCACTGAAGCTTTCTTT.

As regards this clone: Other DNA sequences in the sample encode the same CDR3. The rearrangement joins TRBV5-1 to TRBJ2-2; D gene ambiguous. The CDR3 spans 12 residues. The V gene lost 0 bases and the J gene lost 6 bases, with 3 bases spanning the gap. Per germline, CDR1 SGHRS and CDR2 YFSETQ. This CDR3 is CASSLEAGELFF. The CDR3 DNA reads TGCGCCAGCAGCTTGGAAGCCGGGGAGCTGTTTTTT.

The V and J genes are TRBV4-1 and TRBJ1-2; D is uncertain. CDR3 length: 12 residues. Trimming cost V 0 bases and J 1 base, with 0 bases left between them. From germline, CDR1 is MGHRA and CDR2 YSYEKL. The CDR3 region is CASSQDNYGYTF. The CDR3 bases are TGCGCCAGCAGCCAAGATAACTATGGCTACACCTTC.

CDR3 DNA: TGCAGCGTTGAAGATCACGGGGCGAACACCGGGGAGCTGTTTTTT. Translating it yields CSVEDHGANTGELFF. The J gene is TRBJ2-2, the V gene TRBV29-1; possibly TRBD2 for D (5 bases). The CDR3 consists of 15 residues. Germline values: CDR1 SQVTM, CDR2 ANQGSEA. V was pared by 0 bases and J by 0 bases, with 8 bases between.

V and J are TRBV19 and TRBJ2-1; D perhaps matches TRBD2 (5 bases). CDR1 is LNHDA and CDR2 is SQIVND in the germline V gene (reference sequence). Trimming took off 3 bases at V and 0 bases at J, with 9 bases between the two ends. The CDR3 covers 15 residues. The CDR3 protein is CASSISGSSYNEQFF. In DNA form, the CDR3 reads TGTGCCAGTAGTATCTCGGGGAGCTCCTACAATGAGCAGTTCTTC. Supplemented by reference TRBV19 and TRBJ2-1, the full variable domain reads DGGITQSPKYLFRKEGQNVTLSCEQNLNHDAMYWYRQDPGQGLRLIYYSQIVNDFQKGDIAEGYSVSREKKESFPLTVTSAQKNPTAFYLCASSISGSSYNEQFFGPGTRLTVL.

To note about this clone: Other DNA sequences in this specimen translate into the identical CDR3. The chain joins TRBV7-9 to TRBJ2-5; D call uncertain. Trimming stripped 3 bases from V and 5 bases from J, with 1 base between. The CDR3 is 10 amino acids. From germline, CDR1 is SEHNR and CDR2 FQNEAQ (reference sequence). CDR3 nucleotides: TGTGCCAGCAGCTTGGAGACCCAGTACTTC. Translated, it gives CASSLETQYF.